Below are 18 T cell receptor beta chains sequenced from a single sample in a study of early T cells in non-severe SARS-CoV-2 infection. TCRdb reprocessed the 5' RACE reads via MiXCR and lists one record per CDR3 protein. The table shows 85,000 to 90,000 distinct CDR3 sequences, with about an eighth occurring only once. What was sequenced was whole blood. Receptor source: an adult who was a healthcare worker with PCR-confirmed SARS-CoV-2 infection or an uninfected control (not recorded which).

Regarding this clonotype: This may stem from a read error, because a much larger clone lies one nucleotide away. The V call is TRBV29-1, the J call TRBJ2-2; tentative D call: TRBD2 (5 bases). This CDR3 spans 13 amino acids. CDR1 and CDR2 from the germline V gene are SQVTM and ANQGSEA. V lost 5 bases to trimming and J lost 7 bases, with 14 bases between them. CDR3 sequence: CSVTGVAVGELFF. Here the CDR3 DNA reads TGCAGCGTTACCGGGGTCGCGGTCGGGGAGCTGTTTTTT.

This clonotype has ten or more counts. The rearrangement links TRBV6-5 to TRBJ1-1; 8 positions match TRBD1. V trimming: 6 bases; J trimming: 5 bases; junction bases outside the gene matches: 17. The germline CDR1 and CDR2 sequences are MNHEY and SVGAGI. The CDR3 runs 17 residues. As DNA, the CDR3 is TGTGCCAGCAGATCGCCAGGACAGGGAGGAGTGGGAACTGAAGCTTTCTTT. Protein product: CASRSPGQGGVGTEAFF.

This clonotype was detected only a few times. The chain links TRBV6-4 to TRBJ2-6; 7 nucleotides line up with TRBD2. This CDR3 is built from 16 residues. Per germline, CDR1 MRHNA and CDR2 SNTAGT. The trim removed 0 bases at V and 4 bases at J, leaving 3 bases unmatched. The CDR3 protein is CASSDSGGEGANVLTF. CDR3 DNA: TGTGCCAGCAGTGACTCTGGGGGGGAAGGGGCCAACGTCCTGACTTTC.

This clonotype was counted many times. The gene calls are TRBV3-1 and TRBJ2-3, with TRBD2 matching 8 bases. The CDR3 loop spans 16 amino acids. Germline CDR1 is LGHDT and CDR2 is YNNKEL (reference sequence). With 3 bases clipped from V and 7 bases from J, the junction kept 12 bases outside the gene matches. CDR3 in amino acids: CASSQVGLGGSHTQYF. Here the CDR3 DNA reads TGTGCCAGCAGCCAGGTGGGACTAGGAGGTTCGCATACGCAGTATTTT.

J is TRBJ1-2 and V is TRBV20-1; D not resolved. The length of the CDR3 is 11 residues. Looked up from germline, CDR1 is DFQATT and CDR2 is SNEGSKA (reference sequence). V gave up 6 bases and J gave up 1 base, with 6 bases separating them. This chain's CDR3 is CSAYNNYGYTF. The CDR3 nucleotides are TGCAGTGCCTATAATAACTATGGCTACACCTTC.

This clonotype was observed a few times. The rearrangement joins TRBV4-2 to TRBJ2-2, with 7 bases that match TRBD1. V was pared by 1 base and J by 3 bases, with 2 bases of the junction left unmatched. Germline V gene data show CDR1 as LGHNA and CDR2 as YNFKEQ. There are 15 residues in the CDR3. CDR3 bases: TGTGCCAGCAGCCAAGCAGGGGGAGACACCGGGGAGCTGTTTTTT. Its protein product is CASSQAGGDTGELFF.

This clonotype was seen a few times. The chain is built from TRBV5-1 and TRBJ2-5, with D unresolved. Per the germline V gene, CDR1 is SGHRS and CDR2 is YFSETQ. The V gene lost 4 bases and the J gene lost 3 bases, with 13 bases spanning the gap. The CDR3 has 14 residues. The CDR3 DNA sequence: TGCGCCAGCAGCCCCTTGGTAGGGAAAGAGACCCAGTACTTC. This codes for CASSPLVGKETQYF.

This clonotype has ten or more counts. The chain combines TRBV7-9 with TRBJ2-7; D gene uncertain. Between the trimmed V and J ends, which lost 4 bases and 2 bases, there was a span of 9 bases. Germline V gene data show CDR1 as SEHNR and CDR2 as FQNEAQ (reference sequence). The CDR3 extends over 13 amino acids. The CDR3 region has the DNA TGTGCCAGCAGCTCGGCCAGTACCTACGAGCAGTACTTC. Its translation: CASSSASTYEQYF.

This clonotype was seen ten or more times. The chain's CDR3 is CASSGWRRAGFF. Written as DNA, the CDR3 is TGTGCCAGCAGCGGCTGGCGGAGGGCGGGTTTCTTT. The chain couples TRBV21-1 to TRBJ1-1. TRBV21-1 is a pseudogene. The CDR3 has 12 residues.

There are a few counts of this clonotype. The chain recombines TRBV11-3 with TRBJ1-1, with D maybe TRBD1 (5 bases). This CDR3 is built from 14 residues. Trimming removed 5 bases at V and 4 bases at J, with 14 bases between. Germline CDR1 reads SGHNT; CDR2 reads YENEEA. Here the CDR3 reads CASSPRPGSTEAFF. The CDR3 DNA reads as TGTGCCAGCAGCCCGCGACCAGGGAGCACTGAAGCTTTCTTT.

In its sample, this clonotype was seen a few times. The chain uses TRBV10-1 and TRBJ1-1; D unclear. V lost 0 bases and J lost 1, with 6 bases in between. Germline V gives CDR1 WNHNN, CDR2 SYGVQD (reference sequence). This CDR3 comprises 14 residues. This CDR3 is CASSESRRNTEAFF. CDR3 DNA: TGCGCCAGCAGTGAGTCTCGAAGGAACACTGAAGCTTTCTTT.

J is TRBJ1-5 and V is TRBV6-5, with D hard to call. The CDR3 totals 14 residues. V shed 6 bases and J shed 6 bases, with 15 bases lying between them. Germline CDR1 MNHEY, CDR2 SVGAGI. In nucleotides, the CDR3 is TGTGCCAGCAGCCAAGGACGGAAACTTCAGCCCCAGCATTTT. Protein: CASSQGRKLQPQHF.

CDR3 sequence (DNA): TGCGCCAGCAGCTTGGCCATACTAGCGGGGGTCAATGAGCAGTTCTTC. Protein sequence: CASSLAILAGVNEQFF. This chain uses TRBV5-1 with TRBJ2-1, with 11 bases fitting TRBD2. The ends lost 0 bases at V and 6 bases at J; junction bases unmatched: 5. The CDR3 covers 16 residues. Germline assignment: CDR1 SGHRS and CDR2 YFSETQ.

This clonotype was found once. A much larger clone differs from this one at a single base, so this may be a read error. The CDR3 ends on some other residue instead of the conserved phenylalanine or tryptophan, so this is likely a read error. This chain joins TRBV6-5 and TRBJ2-3; 8 nucleotides line up with TRBD2. CDR1 is MNHEY and CDR2 is SVGAGI in the germline V gene. CDR3 length: 16 amino acids. V was clipped by 10 bases and J by 2 bases; unmatched bases: 14. The DNA for the CDR3 is TGTGCCACCGCGCCTGCTGGCGGGGGGTTCACAGATACGCAGTATATT. Encoded protein: CATAPAGGGFTDTQYI.

The chain is built from TRBV5-1 and TRBJ2-1; 10 bases agree with TRBD2. The V and J ends lost 1 base and 9 bases, in that order; junction bases with no gene match: 10. The length of the CDR3 is 16 residues. The germline V gene has CDR1 SGHRS and CDR2 YFSETQ. CDR3 DNA sequence: TGCGCCAGCAGCTTGTTTTCTAGCGGGAGAATAGGTGAGCAGTTCTTC. Amino acids: CASSLFSSGRIGEQFF. Full variable domain (outside the CDR3, taken from reference TRBV5-1 and TRBJ2-1): KAGVTQTPRYLIKTRGQQVTLSCSPISGHRSVSWYQQTPGQGLQFLFEYFSETQRNKGNFPGRFSGRQFSNSRSEMNVSTLELGDSALYLCASSLFSSGRIGEQFFGPGTRLTVL.

The chain recombines TRBV5-5 with TRBJ2-3; 15 positions match TRBD2. Germline CDR1 is SGHKS and CDR2 is YYEKEE (reference sequence). The CDR3 has 16 amino acids. J lost 6 bases, V lost 4 bases, and 6 bases had no gene match. This CDR3 reads CASSLGTSGRSDTQYF. The CDR3, as DNA: TGTGCCAGCAGCCTCGGGACTAGCGGGAGGTCGGATACGCAGTATTTT.

In its sample, this clonotype was seen once. The chain joins TRBV20-1 to TRBJ1-1; TRBD1 is a possible D gene (6 bases). The ends were cut back, 0 bases at V and 7 bases at J, with 18 bases in the middle. The CDR3 loop spans 15 amino acids. From germline, CDR1 is DFQATT and CDR2 SNEGSKA (reference sequence). DNA for the CDR3: TGCAGTGCTAGAGATTCGAGTGGCAGGGGATATGAAGCTTTCTTT. Protein sequence: CSARDSSGRGYEAFF.

This clonotype was seen more than once but under ten times. The chain has TRBV10-2 and TRBJ2-3, with 9 bases that match TRBD2. With V trimmed by 4 bases and J by 0 bases, 5 bases remained unmatched. This CDR3 has 16 amino acids. CDR1 and CDR2 (germline): WSHSY, SAAADI. The CDR3, as DNA: TGCGCCAGCAGTGGGGCTAGCGGGACCAGCACAGATACGCAGTATTTT. It translates to CASSGASGTSTDTQYF.